Shown below are 30 T cell receptor beta chains from a single sample sequenced in a study of long-term antiretroviral therapy in people with HIV. Samples were assayed with immunoSEQ v3.0 at survey level. TCRdb's table, derived via immunoSEQ multiplex PCR, lists solely in-frame clones and lacks some. The data hold some 20,000 clones, with around 80% observed a single time. Sequences were derived from unsorted PBMCs, sampled 2.2 years after starting antiretroviral therapy. The source of these receptors is a man in his fifties or sixties with HIV.

The chain combines TRBV7-3 with TRBJ2-5, with 7 bases aligning to TRBD1. The CDR3 extends over 14 amino acids. V gave up 5 bases and J gave up 6 bases; unmatched junction bases: 9. Germline-derived CDR1 and CDR2 are SGHTA and FQGTGA. For the CDR3, the DNA is TGTGCCAGCAGCACTGTAGGGGGCAGGCAGACCCAGTACTTC. Its translation: CASSTVGGRQTQYF.

This clone occurred a few times. This chain links TRBV4-2 with TRBJ1-6, with D unresolved. This CDR3 is built from 17 residues. CDR1 LGHNA and CDR2 YNFKEQ come from the germline V gene. V was shortened by 4 bases and J by 4 bases, with 17 bases between the two germline ends. The CDR3 nucleotides are TGTGCCAGCAGCCCCAGGACCGGCGATTCTTATAATTCACCCCTCCACTTT. Its protein is CASSPRTGDSYNSPLHF.

This clone came up a few times. The rearrangement links TRBV29-1 to TRBJ1-2; no firm D call. This CDR3 has 10 amino acids. The germline V and J ends were trimmed by 3 bases and 7 bases, with 6 bases remaining between them. Germline-derived CDR1 and CDR2 are SQVTM and ANQGSEA. The CDR3 sequence: CSVDLLGYTF. CDR3 bases: TGCAGCGTTGACCTCCTTGGCTACACCTTC.

Written as DNA, the CDR3 is TGTGCCAGCAGCGTTAACACCGGGCTGGAGACCCAGTACTTC. It is translated as CASSVNTGLETQYF. V is TRBV9 and J is TRBJ2-5; no definite D call. The CDR3 consists of 14 residues. In germline, CDR1 is SGDLS, CDR2 YYNGEE. V lost 2 bases, J lost 5 bases, and 13 bases lay in between.

The rearrangement joins TRBV28 to TRBJ2-1, with D perhaps matching TRBD1 or TRBD2 (6 bases each). Per germline, CDR1 MDHEN and CDR2 SYDVKM. Trimming pared 8 bases from V and 4 bases from J, leaving 15 bases between. The CDR3 length is 14 residues. As DNA, the CDR3 is TGTGCCAGCGAGAGTGGGGGGCTATACAATGAGCAGTTCTTC. Translating gives CASESGGLYNEQFF.

The genes are TRBV5-5 and TRBJ2-4; no firm D call. The CDR3 contains 13 residues. The germline V and J ends were trimmed by 1 base and 6 bases, with 8 bases remaining between them. The germline V gene encodes CDR1 SGHKS and CDR2 YYEKEE (reference sequence). CDR3 amino acids: CASSLTTGNIQYF. The CDR3 region has the DNA TGTGCCAGCAGCTTGACAACGGGAAACATTCAGTACTTC.

This rearrangement joins TRBV25-1 to TRBJ2-3, with D tentatively TRBD2 (5 bases). Germline-derived CDR1 and CDR2 are MGHDK and SYGVNS. This CDR3 has 15 residues. The V and J ends lost 3 bases and 1 base respectively, with 11 bases between them. CDR3 protein: CASSDPGLRTDTQYF. Here the CDR3 DNA reads TGTGCCAGCAGTGATCCTGGACTCCGCACAGATACGCAGTATTTT.

This clone showed up just a few times. The chain joins TRBV6-6 to TRBJ2-7; D is ambiguous. Trimming left V 5 bases short and J 5 bases short, with 10 bases between. The CDR3 is made up of 12 amino acids. Germline loops: CDR1 MNHNY, CDR2 SVGAGI (reference sequence). In DNA, the CDR3 is TGTGCCAGCAGTAGGCCCCGGAACGAGCAGTACTTC. Translated: CASSRPRNEQYF.

The gene calls are TRBV5-1 and TRBJ2-5, with 8 bases matching TRBD2. Germline trimming cut 1 base from V and 2 bases from J; bases unmatched to any gene: 4. Germline V gene data show CDR1 as SGHRS and CDR2 as YFSETQ. CDR3 length: 15 amino acids. The CDR3 nucleotides read TGCGCCAGCAGCTTGACTAGCGGCTTACAAGAGACCCAGTACTTC. The encoded protein is CASSLTSGLQETQYF.

This clone was detected once. The rearrangement links TRBV19 to TRBJ2-3; no clear D. Deletions cut 3 bases from V and 7 bases from J, with 20 bases between. Germline V gene sequence: CDR1 LNHDA, CDR2 SQIVND (reference sequence). The CDR3 has 16 amino acids. The CDR3 DNA reads as TGTGCCAGTAGTATCGCCTTAGGGCCCAGCATACATACGCAGTATTTT. It encodes CASSIALGPSIHTQYF.

This clone was detected a few times. The chain joins TRBV7-9 to TRBJ2-7; TRBD1 matches 8 bases. V lost 5 bases and J lost 3; bases outside the gene matches: 9. Germline lookup yields CDR1 SEHNR and CDR2 FQNEAQ (reference sequence). This CDR3 spans 15 amino acids. CDR3 DNA sequence: TGTGCCAGCAGCCCCAGGGGGCAAACGGTCTACGAGCAGTACTTC. Translating gives CASSPRGQTVYEQYF. Full variable domain (outside the CDR3, taken from reference TRBV7-9 and TRBJ2-7): DTGVSQNPRHKITKRGQNVTFRCDPISEHNRLYWYRQTLGQGPEFLTYFQNEAQLEKSRLLSDRFSAERPKGSFSTLEIQRTEQGDSAMYLCASSPRGQTVYEQYFGPGTRLTVT.

This clone was observed a handful of times. The rearrangement uses TRBV7-6 and TRBJ2-7; tentative D call: TRBD2 (7 bases). Germline V gives CDR1 SGHVS, CDR2 FNYEAQ. This CDR3 is 15 amino acids long. Deletions cut 4 bases from V and 9 bases from J, with 22 bases between. The CDR3 protein is CASSYERDTLGGQYF. For the CDR3, the DNA is TGTGCCAGCAGCTACGAGCGGGACACCCTCGGGGGGCAGTACTTC.

V and J are TRBV5-1 and TRBJ2-7; 8 bases fit TRBD1. With 4 bases clipped from V and 3 bases from J, the junction kept 9 bases outside the gene matches. Per germline, CDR1 SGHRS and CDR2 YFSETQ. The CDR3 is 15 residues long. The DNA of the CDR3 is TGCGCCAGCAGCGGCGCACAGGGGGTGGGCTACGAGCAGTACTTC. Translation gives CASSGAQGVGYEQYF.

This clone appeared once. The rearrangement links TRBV13 to TRBJ1-1; no clear D gene. The CDR3 extends over 11 amino acids. Trimming removed 2 bases from V and 6 bases from J, with 4 bases in between. Germline values: CDR1 PRHDT, CDR2 FYEKMQ (reference sequence). As DNA, the CDR3 is TGTGCCAGCAGCTTATTCCCTGAAGCTTTCTTT. Protein sequence: CASSLFPEAFF.

This chain uses TRBV9 with TRBJ1-6, with a weak D call TRBD1 (5 bases). Germline V gives CDR1 SGDLS, CDR2 YYNGEE. The CDR3 is made up of 15 amino acids. The V and J ends lost 0 bases and 7 bases respectively, with 11 bases between them. DNA for the CDR3: TGTGCCAGCAGCGTAGAATCAGGGATGAATTCACCCCTCCACTTT. It specifies CASSVESGMNSPLHF.

The chain joins TRBV2 to TRBJ1-3; maybe TRBD1 (5 bases). Per germline, CDR1 SNHLY and CDR2 FYNNEI. Between the trimmed V and J ends, which lost 3 bases and 0 bases, there was a span of 12 bases. The CDR3 sequence is 16 residues long. CDR3 DNA sequence: TGTGCCAGCAGTGACTCCCCCCAGGGCTCTGGAAACACCATATATTTT. Translated: CASSDSPQGSGNTIYF. The full variable domain, its missing parts supplied by reference TRBV2 and TRBJ1-3, is EPEVTQTPSHQVTQMGQEVILRCVPISNHLYFYWYRQILGQKVEFLVSFYNNEISEKSEIFDDQFSVERPDGSNFTLKIRSTKLEDSAMYFCASSDSPQGSGNTIYFGEGSWLTVV.

The chain carries TRBV7-2 and TRBJ2-5; 9 bases align to TRBD2. The CDR3 has 14 amino acids. After removal of 3 bases from V and 5 bases from J, the junction contained 4 bases not matched to a gene. The germline V gene has CDR1 SGHTA and CDR2 FQGNSA. The CDR3 region is CASSFSGGAETQYF. CDR3 sequence (DNA): TGTGCCAGCAGCTTTAGCGGGGGAGCGGAGACCCAGTACTTC.

This clone was seen more than once but under ten times. The chain has TRBV6-5 and TRBJ1-3, with D possibly being TRBD1 (6 bases). This CDR3 is 13 amino acids long. Germline V CDR1 and CDR2: MNHEY, SVGAGI. Trimming left V 5 bases short and J 4 bases short, with 9 bases between. The CDR3 loop reads CASSHREGNTIYF. CDR3 DNA: TGTGCCAGCAGTCACAGGGAGGGAAACACCATATATTTT.

The gene calls are TRBV11-2 and TRBJ2-7, with TRBD2 matching 7 bases. The CDR3 is 16 residues long. With V trimmed by 5 bases and J by 1 base, 11 bases remained unmatched. Germline V CDR1 and CDR2: SGHAT, FQNNGV. The CDR3 DNA follows: TGTGCCAGCAGCCTCCGATGGAGCGGGGCGTCCTACGAGCAGTACTTC. Its translation is CASSLRWSGASYEQYF.

The chain has TRBV28 and TRBJ2-7, with D maybe TRBD1 (5 bases). CDR1 is MDHEN and CDR2 is SYDVKM in the germline V gene. Trimming left V 3 bases short and J 4 bases short, with 13 bases between. The length of the CDR3 is 14 residues. Here the CDR3 reads CASSLRTWSYEQYF. CDR3 DNA: TGTGCCAGCAGTTTGCGGACATGGAGTTACGAGCAGTACTTC.

V usage is TRBV4-3 and J usage is TRBJ2-4; 10 nucleotides line up with TRBD2. From germline, CDR1 is LGHNA and CDR2 YSLEER. This CDR3 has 19 amino acids. V trimming: 0 bases; J trimming: 1 base; junction bases outside the gene matches: 9. The CDR3 DNA reads as TGCGCCAGCAGCCAAGATAAAAGCGGGGGGGCCGTGGCCAAAAACATTCAGTACTTC. Translating gives CASSQDKSGGAVAKNIQYF.

The V and J genes are TRBV6-5 and TRBJ2-1, with 14 bases that match TRBD2. Germline loops: CDR1 MNHEY, CDR2 SVGAGI. There are 15 residues in the CDR3. J lost 7 bases, V lost 7 bases, and 6 bases had no gene match. The CDR3 coding sequence is TGTGCCAGCACCCCCCGGACTAGCGGGAGGAATGAGCAGTTCTTC. Its translation: CASTPRTSGRNEQFF.

The V call is TRBV7-8, the J call TRBJ1-2; tentatively, D is TRBD1 (5 bases). CDR3 size: 15 residues. V was cut by 5 bases and J by 8 bases, with 21 bases left in between. Germline CDR1 and CDR2: SGHVS and FQNEAQ. The CDR3 loop reads CASSPRGRVFIGYTF. CDR3 in DNA: TGTGCCAGCAGCCCCCGGGGCAGGGTATTTATCGGCTACACCTTC.

The V gene is TRBV5-6, the J gene TRBJ1-4, with TRBD1 matching 8 bases. With V trimmed by 3 bases and J by 5 bases, 9 bases remained unmatched. The CDR3 covers 16 residues. Looked up from germline, CDR1 is SGHDT and CDR2 is YYEEEE. The chain's CDR3 is CASSYITGTGNEKLFF. CDR3 coding DNA: TGTGCCAGCAGCTATATAACCGGGACAGGCAATGAAAAACTGTTTTTT.

The V and J genes are TRBV7-9 and TRBJ2-6, with unresolved D. This CDR3 comprises 15 residues. V was shortened by 2 bases and J by 2 bases, with 7 bases between the two germline ends. CDR1 SEHNR and CDR2 FQNEAQ come from the germline V gene (reference sequence). CDR3 residues: CASSLPATGANVLTF. The CDR3 nucleotides are TGTGCCAGCAGCTTACCCGCTACTGGGGCCAACGTCCTGACTTTC.

The chain links TRBV28 to TRBJ2-7; TRBD2 aligns across 7 bases. CDR3 length equals 16 residues. The ends lost 3 bases at V and 9 bases at J; junction bases unmatched: 17. Per the germline V gene, CDR1 is MDHEN and CDR2 is SYDVKM. The CDR3 DNA follows: TGTGCCAGCAGTTTTACGGGGGGACGGCGGATCCGGGGGCAGTACTTC. Amino acid sequence: CASSFTGGRRIRGQYF.

This clone was recorded only once. This rearrangement joins TRBV9 to TRBJ2-1; D gene uncertain. The CDR3 spans 14 residues. The ends were cut back, 3 bases at V and 3 bases at J, with 10 bases in the middle. The germline CDR1 and CDR2 sequences are SGDLS and YYNGEE. CDR3 sequence: CASSGPGGYNEQFF. CDR3 DNA sequence: TGTGCCAGCAGCGGCCCGGGTGGCTACAATGAGCAGTTCTTC.

The J gene is TRBJ2-5, the V gene TRBV7-7; TRBD2 agrees at 15 bases. CDR1 SSHAT and CDR2 FNYEAQ come from the germline V gene (reference sequence). J gave up 4 bases and V 1 base, and 10 bases lay outside the gene matches. The CDR3 length is 19 residues. CDR3 DNA sequence: TGTGCCAGCAGCTTAGGGGCGTCGGGACTAGCGGGAGGAGGAGAGACCCAGTACTTC. Translation gives CASSLGASGLAGGGETQYF.

This sequence joins TRBV27 and TRBJ1-4; TRBD1 agrees at 9 bases. There are 15 residues in the CDR3. Germline values: CDR1 MNHEY, CDR2 SMNVEV (reference sequence). J lost 11 bases, V lost 5 bases, and 12 bases had no gene match. The DNA of the CDR3 is TGTGCCAGCAGTACTCGGGACAGGGCCCAGGAGAAACTGTTTTTT. It is translated as CASSTRDRAQEKLFF.

This chain links TRBV2 with TRBJ2-1; D remains unclear. This CDR3 spans 16 amino acids. Germline V CDR1 and CDR2: SNHLY, FYNNEI. With 1 base removed from V and 4 bases from J, the gap between germline ends came to 14 bases. DNA of the CDR3: TGTGCCAGCAGTGAAGGCTACTTGAAAGGGTACAATGAGCAGTTCTTC. Translation: CASSEGYLKGYNEQFF.